The source of this T cell receptor beta chain is a study of blood T cell repertoires in COVID-19. Study overall: The United States, Italy and Spain supplied acute and convalescent COVID-19 samples. T cells, B-cell-depleted T cells, or PBMCs supplied cDNA or gDNA.

This clone is a singleton in its sample. As processed by the authors: Estimation of nucleated cell counts was performed using reference gene primer amplification. Only in-frame clones appear in the TCRdb table, and some are missing; sequencing was by immunoSEQ multiplex PCR. D and trimming come from the DNA, and the V and J calls and clone size come from that table. Among 70,000 or so clones listed, over 75% were seen once. The CDR3 is 15 amino acids. Trimming at V came to 1 base and at J to 5 bases, leaving 5 bases not matched to a gene. Germline CDR1 reads SGHTA; CDR2 reads FQGNSA. This clonotype was obtained from an elderly woman with active or convalescent COVID-19. Input material: peripheral blood. V usage is TRBV7-2 and J usage is TRBJ2-5, with 9 nucleotides matching TRBD2. CDR3 protein: CASSLGAGGWETQYF. CDR3 DNA: TGTGCCAGCAGCTTAGGAGCGGGGGGTTGGGAGACCCAGTACTTC. The full variable domain, in which reference TRBV7-2 and TRBJ2-5 provide the parts outside the CDR3, is GAGVSQSPSNKVTEKGKDVELRCDPISGHTALYWYRQSLGQGLEFLIYFQGNSAPDKSGLPSDRFSAERTGGSVSTLTIQRTQQEDSAVYLCASSLGAGGWETQYFGPGTRLLVL.